Shown below are 23 T cell receptor beta chains from a single sample sequenced in a study of regulatory T cells in long-lasting Graves disease. Arm-PCR of CDR3 regions and iRepertoire HTBI primers were used to build TCR beta libraries. TCRdb itself ran the multiplex PCR reads through MiXCR, one entry per CDR3 protein. The sample includes about 340,000 distinct CDR3 sequences, around a fifth of them seen just once. Regarding time point: persistent/refractory GD, antithyroid drugs over 5 years with positive TRAb. RNA from PBMCs was the source of the TCR library. The sequences come from peripheral blood mononuclear cells (PBMCs), collected when the disease was refractory, from a patient treated with antithyroid drugs. The receptors were gathered from a female donor with Graves disease.

This clonotype was seen repeatedly, ten times or more. CDR3 loop: CASSFSGGYQPQHF. CDR3 sequence (DNA): TGTGCCAGCAGTTTTTCAGGGGGCTATCAGCCCCAGCATTTT. This chain links TRBV27 with TRBJ1-5; 8 bases are a match to TRBD1. Losses at the gene ends were 3 bases for V and 5 bases for J; bases not matched to a gene: 3. The CDR3 covers 14 residues. Germline V lookup: CDR1 MNHEY, CDR2 SMNVEV (reference sequence).

In its sample, this clonotype was seen many times. The chain recombines TRBV12-3 or TRBV12-4 with TRBJ2-5; D remains ambiguous. V shed 2 bases and J shed 0 bases, with 7 bases lying between them. This CDR3 is 14 amino acids long. The CDR3 nucleotides read TGTGCCAGCAGTTTAAAGACTTACCAAGAGACCCAGTACTTC. Its translation: CASSLKTYQETQYF.

In this sample, this clonotype turned up a few times. This clone may be a read error of a much larger clone one base away. The V gene is TRBV11-3, the J gene TRBJ2-7, with a weak D call TRBD2 (6 bases). The CDR3 spans 17 residues. V lost 2 bases and J 2 bases, leaving 19 bases between the germline ends. Germline V lookup: CDR1 SGHNT, CDR2 YENEEA. The DNA of the CDR3 is TGTGCCAGCAGCTTAATGATTAGGCGGGGCGGGACCTACGAGCAGTACTTC. This translates into CASSLMIRRGGTYEQYF.

This clonotype was observed a handful of times. V is TRBV9 and J is TRBJ2-7; D may correspond to TRBD1 or TRBD2 (5 bases each). From germline, CDR1 is SGDLS and CDR2 YYNGEE. Trimming took 2 bases from V and 6 from J, leaving 9 bases between them. The CDR3 extends over 12 amino acids. Here the CDR3 DNA reads TGTGCCAGCAGCGTGGGGGAGACCGAGCAGTACTTC. Its protein is CASSVGETEQYF.

This clonotype was counted between two and nine times. This chain uses TRBV4-3 with TRBJ1-3; D remains ambiguous. The CDR3 extends over 16 amino acids. The germline V gene has CDR1 LGHNA and CDR2 YSLEER. The ends were cut back, 1 base at V and 5 bases at J, with 15 bases in the middle. The chain's CDR3 is CASSQGRVTNRNTIYF. In nucleotides, the CDR3 is TGCGCCAGCAGCCAAGGACGGGTAACCAACAGAAACACCATATATTTT.

In this sample, this clonotype turned up a few times. The J gene is TRBJ2-7, the V gene TRBV5-1; unclear D gene. This CDR3 is 13 amino acids long. Germline CDR1 is SGHRS and CDR2 is YFSETQ. V lost 2 bases and J lost 4, with 10 bases in between. CDR3: CASSLQNEYEQYF. The CDR3 nucleotides are TGCGCCAGCAGCTTACAGAATGAATACGAGCAGTACTTC.

In the case of this clonotype: This may be a read error, as it is one base from a much larger clone. The CDR3 nucleotides read TGTGCCAGCACCCGGGGGATCGCGGCCCTCCACTTT. It codes for CASTRGIAALHF. J is TRBJ1-6 and V is TRBV7-8; perhaps TRBD1 as D (5 bases). Germline V gives CDR1 SGHVS, CDR2 FQNEAQ. V was pared by 7 bases and J by 14 bases, with 15 bases between. The CDR3 has 12 amino acids.

This clonotype appeared many times. Written as DNA, the CDR3 is TGTGCTAGTGGTTTGGTATTGGGGGGAGGCACAGATACGCAGTATTTT. This codes for CASGLVLGGGTDTQYF. The chain is built from TRBV12-5 and TRBJ2-3, with a weak D call TRBD2 (6 bases). Trimming left V 0 bases short and J 1 base short, with 11 bases between. Germline V gene lookup returns CDR1 LGHNT and CDR2 FRNRAP. This CDR3 has 16 amino acids.

This clonotype has a count of ten or more. The gene calls are TRBV7-9 and TRBJ1-2; D unclear. Germline assignment: CDR1 SEHNR and CDR2 FQNEAQ (reference sequence). The germline V and J ends were trimmed by 2 bases and 6 bases, with 7 bases remaining between them. CDR3 length: 12 amino acids. This chain's CDR3 is CASSLRLDGYTF. The CDR3 nucleotides read TGTGCCAGCAGCTTACGTCTAGATGGCTACACCTTC.

The chain links TRBV6-2 or TRBV6-3 to TRBJ1-1; D not certain. The CDR3 is 12 residues long. V lost 2 bases, J lost 7 bases, and 8 bases lay in between. CDR1 and CDR2 from the germline V gene are MNHEY and SVGEGT. In nucleotides, the CDR3 is TGTGCCAGCAGTTACCCGTTCGGTGAAGCTTTCTTT. It translates to CASSYPFGEAFF.

CDR3 nucleotides: TGTGCCTGGAGCCCCGGAGGAAACACCATATATTTT. This sequence encodes CAWSPGGNTIYF. This chain uses TRBV30 with TRBJ1-3; no firm D call. The V end was cut by 3 bases, the J end by 4 bases, with 7 bases between. Germline CDR1 GTSNPN, CDR2 SVGIG (reference sequence). The CDR3 contains 12 residues.

This clonotype was detected ten times or more. This rearrangement joins TRBV3-1 to TRBJ1-2; D is ambiguous. Germline V gene lookup returns CDR1 LGHDT and CDR2 YNNKEL (reference sequence). Trimming pared 0 bases from V and 4 bases from J, leaving 6 bases between. The CDR3 totals 13 residues. CDR3 amino acids: CASSQDTAYGYTF. CDR3 DNA: TGTGCCAGCAGCCAAGACACAGCCTATGGCTACACCTTC. Drawing the rest from reference TRBV3-1 and TRBJ1-2, the complete variable domain is DTAVSQTPKYLVTQMGNDKSIKCEQNLGHDTMYWYKQDSKKFLKIMFSYNNKELIINETVPNRFSPKSPDKAHLNLHINSLELGDSAVYFCASSQDTAYGYTFGSGTRLTVV.

The chain links TRBV10-3 to TRBJ2-7; no clear D gene. CDR1 is ENHRY, CDR2 SYGVKD, per germline. The CDR3 spans 12 residues. V lost 6 bases and J lost 2, with 8 bases in between. This CDR3 reads CAIRGSTYEQYF. The DNA of the CDR3 is TGTGCCATCAGGGGCAGCACCTACGAGCAGTACTTC.

This clonotype appeared many times. V is TRBV20-1 and J is TRBJ1-2, with 7 bases aligning to TRBD1. The CDR3 covers 14 residues. V dropped 6 bases and J dropped 4; count of bases not matched to a gene: 11. Germline loops: CDR1 DFQATT, CDR2 SNEGSKA (reference sequence). The DNA of the CDR3 is TGCAGTGCGGGCGGACAGGCGACCTTCTATGGCTACACCTTC. It codes for CSAGGQATFYGYTF.

This rearrangement joins TRBV5-6 to TRBJ1-2, with 7 bases aligning to TRBD1. The germline V gene encodes CDR1 SGHDT and CDR2 YYEEEE. The CDR3 totals 17 residues. V was pared by 0 bases and J by 5 bases, with 13 bases of the junction left unmatched. The DNA for the CDR3 is TGTGCCAGCAGCTTGGGTTCCCCCTGGGACAGAAGGTATGGCTACACCTTC. Translation gives CASSLGSPWDRRYGYTF. The full variable domain, with the rest looked up from reference TRBV5-6 and TRBJ1-2, is DAGVTQSPTHLIKTRGQQVTLRCSPKSGHDTVSWYQQALGQGPQFIFQYYEEEERQRGNFPDRFSGHQFPNYSSELNVNALLLGDSALYLCASSLGSPWDRRYGYTFGSGTRLTVV.

J is TRBJ2-3 and V is TRBV30, with D perhaps being TRBD1 or TRBD2 (5 bases each). CDR3 length: 16 residues. Germline loops: CDR1 GTSNPN, CDR2 SVGIG (reference sequence). V lost 6 bases and J 5 bases, leaving 24 bases between the germline ends. This CDR3 is CACGGTDWGSIDTQYF. CDR3 DNA sequence: TGTGCCTGTGGGGGTACCGACTGGGGTTCTATAGATACGCAGTATTTT.

The rearrangement uses TRBV20-1 and TRBJ2-5; 7 positions agree with TRBD1. Germline CDR1 DFQATT, CDR2 SNEGSKA (reference sequence). The CDR3 covers 14 residues. J was trimmed by 1 base and V by 6 bases; bases with no gene match: 8. The CDR3 DNA is TGCAGTGCCCAGGGGGAGACTGCCCAAGAGACCCAGTACTTC. The encoded protein is CSAQGETAQETQYF.

CDR3 bases: TGTGCCAGCAGCTCAAGTCCGGGACTAGCGGGAGTCGCCGGGGAGCTGTTTTTT. This translates into CASSSSPGLAGVAGELFF. The chain employs TRBV7-3 and TRBJ2-2, with TRBD2 matching 14 bases. The V and J ends lost 4 bases and 6 bases, in that order; junction bases with no gene match: 10. Germline CDR1 SGHTA, CDR2 FQGTGA. The CDR3 runs to 18 residues.

This clonotype appeared many times. The rearrangement joins TRBV30 to TRBJ1-4; TRBD1 matches 8 bases. The V and J ends lost 5 bases and 4 bases, in that order; junction bases with no gene match: 9. The CDR3 sequence is 15 residues long. Germline loops: CDR1 GTSNPN, CDR2 SVGIG (reference sequence). For the CDR3, the DNA is TGTGCCTGGTCGGGACAGGTCTTCGGTAATGAAAAACTGTTTTTT. Its translation is CAWSGQVFGNEKLFF.

The chain recombines TRBV28 with TRBJ2-3; 7 nucleotides match TRBD2. With 5 bases clipped from V and 0 bases from J, the junction kept 11 bases outside the gene matches. CDR1 is MDHEN, CDR2 SYDVKM, per germline. There are 17 residues in the CDR3. For the CDR3, the DNA is TGTGCCAGCAGTCTGCACCCTCCTAGCGGTAGCACAGATACGCAGTATTTT. It yields the protein CASSLHPPSGSTDTQYF.

There are many counts of this clonotype. V gene TRBV3-1 combines with J gene TRBJ1-2; tentatively, D is TRBD1 (5 bases). This CDR3 spans 13 amino acids. Germline CDR1 and CDR2: LGHDT and YNNKEL (reference sequence). V was shortened by 3 bases and J by 7 bases, with 12 bases between the two germline ends. This CDR3 is CASSQEGFVGYTF. The CDR3 DNA sequence: TGTGCCAGCAGCCAGGAGGGGTTTGTTGGCTACACCTTC.

The chain uses TRBV28 and TRBJ2-3, with 11 bases identical to TRBD2. J was trimmed by 2 bases and V by 3 bases; bases with no gene match: 7. Germline V gives CDR1 MDHEN, CDR2 SYDVKM. The CDR3 consists of 17 residues. The CDR3 loop reads CASSLGWTSGYTDTQYF. DNA of the CDR3: TGTGCCAGCAGTTTGGGTTGGACTAGCGGGTACACAGATACGCAGTATTTT.

This clonotype came up a few times. The CDR3 sequence: CASSYATYNEQFF. CDR3 nucleotide sequence: TGTGCCAGCAGTTACGCTACTTACAATGAGCAGTTCTTC. V is TRBV6-2 or TRBV6-3 and J is TRBJ2-1; D is unresolved. With 2 bases removed from V and 4 bases from J, the gap between germline ends came to 6 bases. The germline gives CDR1 MNHEY, CDR2 SVGEGT. The CDR3 extends over 13 amino acids.